This paragraph reports one T cell receptor (beta chain). The target antigen is unknown. This specimen belongs to a study of early T cells in non-severe SARS-CoV-2 infection. Looked up from germline, CDR1 is SGHRS and CDR2 is YFSETQ. The V segment lost 8 bases and the J segment 4 bases; nucleotides outside the gene matches: 10. This CDR3 spans 14 amino acids. From the 5' RACE reads, TCRdb called clonotypes with MiXCR, one entry per CDR3 protein. The table has tens of thousands of distinct CDR3 sequences, roughly 5.3% seen once. The study's findings and limits: Missing private and CD4 specificities, VDJdb matching favored anti-spike CD8 responses.

This sequence joins TRBV5-1 and TRBJ2-3, with 7 bases lining up with TRBD1. The sequencing sample was made of whole blood. This TCR derives from an adult who was a healthcare worker with PCR-confirmed SARS-CoV-2 infection or an uninfected control (not recorded which). CDR3 amino acids: CASFPGQRADTQYF. DNA of the CDR3: TGCGCCAGTTTCCCGGGACAGCGAGCAGATACGCAGTATTTT.